These T cell receptor beta chains were read from a single sample in a study of T-cell memory formation after mild COVID-19. TCRdb reprocessed the 5' RACE reads via MiXCR and lists one record per CDR3 protein. The sample records around 440,000 distinct CDR3 sequences, 18% being singletons. The sample consisted of PBMCs or a T cell subset sorted from them (not recorded which). The receptors were gathered from an adult woman who had mild COVID-19 (a few samples of this study predate the infection). Cell type and time point are not known. Each CDR3 is given with its conserved first and last residue. A D gene is named only where the DNA matches it firmly. Clone size, where shown, is once, few, many, or a class for clones that have expanded.

j_call v_call clone_size d_call cdr3_nt cdr3_aa
TRBJ2-1 TRBV30 many TRBD1 TGTGCCTGGAGCAAAGGGGGCGCATACAATGAGCAGTTCTTC CAWSKGGAYNEQFF
TRBJ2-1 TRBV5-1 - - TGCGCCAGCACCTCCAGGGGCGGGAACAATGAGCAGTTCTTC CASTSRGGNNEQFF
TRBJ2-2 TRBV29-1 few - TGCAGCGTTGAAATCGACAGCTTCGACACCGGGGAGCTGTTTTTT CSVEIDSFDTGELFF
TRBJ2-7 TRBV20-1 few TRBD2 TGCAGTGCTCCGGCCGTGGCTAGCGGGGCGGGGCAGTACTTC CSAPAVASGAGQYF
TRBJ2-1 TRBV3-1 few - TGTGCCAGCAGCCAAGAGGGACGCATTCTTTACAATGAGCAGTTCTTC CASSQEGRILYNEQFF
TRBJ2-5 TRBV6-5 - TRBD2 TGTGCCAGCAGTTACACTAGCGGGGGGGCCGAGACCCAGTACTTC CASSYTSGGAETQYF
TRBJ1-2 TRBV15 few - TGTGCCACCAGCACCGACCCTTCGGGCTATGGCTACACCTTC CATSTDPSGYGYTF
TRBJ2-3 TRBV4-3 - TRBD2 TGCGCCAGCAGCCAAGATTTGAGGCTAGCGGGAGCGATAACAGATACGCAGTATTTT CASSQDLRLAGAITDTQYF
TRBJ2-2 TRBV11-2 few TRBD2 TGTGCCAGCAGCTTAGGCCTGGCTAGCGGGGTCACCGGGGAGCTGTTTTTT CASSLGLASGVTGELFF
TRBJ1-6 TRBV14 many - TGTGCCAGCAGCCAACATCCACCCGGGTATAATTCACCCCTCCACTTT CASSQHPPGYNSPLHF
TRBJ1-2 TRBV7-6 - - TGTGCCAGCAGCTTCGGTGAAGTCTATGGCTACACCTTC CASSFGEVYGYTF
TRBJ1-1 TRBV4-1 - TRBD1 TGCGCCAGCAGTTCAAGATTTGGGACAGGGGACGGTGAAGCTTTCTTT CASSSRFGTGDGEAFF
TRBJ1-6 TRBV5-1 - TRBD1 TGCGCCAGCAGCTTACGGGACAGGGGTTCACCCCTCCACTTT CASSLRDRGSPLHF
TRBJ1-1 TRBV12-3/TRBV12-4 few - TGTGCCAGCAGCGACAGCGAGAACACTGAAGCTTTCTTT CASSDSENTEAFF
TRBJ2-3 TRBV5-1 many TRBD1 TGCGCCAGCAGCCACCGGGACAGTACCACAGATACGCAGTATTTT CASSHRDSTTDTQYF